The 15 T cell receptor beta chains below all came from one sample that was sequenced in a study of T-cell memory formation after mild COVID-19. TCRdb called the 5' RACE reads again in MiXCR, with one record for every CDR3 protein. The repertoire holds about 200,000 distinct CDR3 sequences, with 9.5% to 10% as singletons. The sequenced sample consisted of PBMCs or a T cell subset sorted from them (not recorded which). The receptor set was obtained from a man younger than 35 who had mild COVID-19 (a few samples of this study predate the infection). Cell type and time point are not known.

The genes are TRBV20-1 and TRBJ1-2; 10 bases fit TRBD1. V lost 4 bases, J lost 4 bases, and 6 bases stayed unmatched. CDR1 and CDR2 (germline): DFQATT, SNEGSKA (reference sequence). The CDR3 loop spans 14 amino acids. The chain's CDR3 is CSATSTGGGYGYTF. Written as DNA, the CDR3 is TGCAGTGCTACCTCGACAGGGGGCGGCTATGGCTACACCTTC.

Regarding this clonotype: Given a much more abundant clone one base away, this may be a read error. This chain uses TRBV7-3 with TRBJ2-3; D is unresolved. Trimming stripped 5 bases from V and 4 bases from J, with 10 bases between. This CDR3 is built from 13 residues. Germline V gives CDR1 SGHTA, CDR2 FQGTGA. The CDR3 DNA reads as TGTGCCAGCAGCCCTATGCCGGCAGATACGCAGTATTTT. Protein product: CASSPMPADTQYF.

A few counts support this clonotype. The V gene is TRBV6-6, the J gene TRBJ2-1; the D gene is possibly TRBD1 (5 bases). The CDR3 contains 14 residues. V was shortened by 2 bases and J by 5 bases, with 10 bases between the two germline ends. From germline, CDR1 is MNHNY and CDR2 SVGAGI (reference sequence). CDR3 DNA: TGTGCCAGCAGTTACCTTGGGGCGAACAATGAGCAGTTCTTC. It yields the protein CASSYLGANNEQFF.

This clonotype was found many times. The J gene is TRBJ2-7, the V gene TRBV7-8; D not resolved. CDR3 length: 11 residues. Deletions cut 8 bases from V and 3 bases from J, with 8 bases between. CDR1 and CDR2 from the germline V gene are SGHVS and FQNEAQ. CDR3 sequence reads: CASSRFYEQYF. CDR3 coding DNA: TGTGCCAGCTCACGGTTCTACGAGCAGTACTTC.

This clonotype came up a few times. V gene TRBV7-3 combines with J gene TRBJ2-7; D is uncertain. This CDR3 comprises 15 residues. Germline assignment: CDR1 SGHTA and CDR2 FQGTGA. V lost 5 bases, J lost 3 bases, and 17 bases lay in between. The CDR3 loop reads CASSPEPTTGYEQYF. CDR3 sequence (DNA): TGTGCCAGCAGCCCCGAGCCAACGACGGGCTACGAGCAGTACTTC.

This clonotype was seen more than once but under ten times. V is TRBV12-3 or TRBV12-4 and J is TRBJ2-4, with D possibly being TRBD2 (6 bases). This CDR3 comprises 15 residues. The ends were cut back, 2 bases at V and 0 bases at J, with 8 bases in the middle. In DNA, the CDR3 is TGTGCCAGCAGTTTAAGCGGGTTAGCCAAAAACATTCAGTACTTC. This gives the protein CASSLSGLAKNIQYF.

This clonotype was seen only a few times. V gene TRBV6-5 combines with J gene TRBJ2-7, with D perhaps TRBD1 (5 bases). CDR1 is MNHEY and CDR2 is SVGAGI in the germline V gene. CDR3 length: 14 amino acids. The V gene lost 7 bases and the J gene lost 2 bases, with 15 bases spanning the gap. The CDR3 reads CASMAGPGPYEQYF. The DNA for the CDR3 is TGTGCCAGCATGGCTGGGCCAGGGCCCTACGAGCAGTACTTC.

The rearrangement joins TRBV7-9 to TRBJ2-1; D unclear. The CDR3 consists of 16 residues. Germline CDR1 and CDR2: SEHNR and FQNEAQ (reference sequence). V shed 0 bases and J shed 4 bases, with 13 bases lying between them. The CDR3 sequence: CASSLAVWLSYNEQFF. CDR3 bases: TGTGCCAGCAGCTTAGCGGTGTGGTTGTCTTACAATGAGCAGTTCTTC.

The J gene is TRBJ2-1, the V gene TRBV12-5, with D unresolved. This CDR3 spans 13 amino acids. The germline V gene encodes CDR1 LGHNT and CDR2 FRNRAP. Trimming removed 2 bases from V and 8 bases from J, with 10 bases in between. CDR3 nucleotides: TGTGCTAGTGGTTTGTCCCCGACTTATGAGCAGTTCTTC. This codes for CASGLSPTYEQFF.

This clonotype was seen a handful of times. CDR3 bases: TGTGCCTGGACACCACAAAGGACGAACACTGAAGCTTTCTTT. Protein: CAWTPQRTNTEAFF. The chain has TRBV30 and TRBJ1-1; no clear D. The germline gives CDR1 GTSNPN, CDR2 SVGIG (reference sequence). The CDR3 is made up of 14 amino acids. V was clipped by 4 bases and J by 1 base, with 13 bases between them.

This clonotype was seen more than once but under ten times. The CDR3 DNA reads as TGTGCCAGCAGTTCTCAGGGGAAGACCCAGTACTTC. Its translation is CASSSQGKTQYF. This chain uses TRBV6-5 with TRBJ2-5; D is perhaps TRBD1 (6 bases). This CDR3 has 12 amino acids. The germline V gene has CDR1 MNHEY and CDR2 SVGAGI. V was clipped by 4 bases and J by 6 bases, with 9 bases between them.

This clonotype has at least ten counts. This chain connects TRBV14 to TRBJ2-1; 8 bases are a match to TRBD2. Trimming removed 1 base from V and 5 bases from J; junction bases left unmatched: 7. The CDR3 spans 16 residues. Germline V gene lookup returns CDR1 SGHDN and CDR2 FVKESK. CDR3 sequence: CASSQGLWRGDNEQFF. The CDR3 DNA is TGTGCCAGCAGCCAAGGCCTCTGGCGGGGGGACAATGAGCAGTTCTTC.

CDR3 residues: CSAGQGRFRETQYF. CDR3 DNA: TGCAGTGCTGGACAGGGGCGGTTTCGGGAGACCCAGTACTTC. The rearrangement joins TRBV20-1 to TRBJ2-5, with 9 nucleotides matching TRBD1. V lost 5 bases and J lost 5; bases outside the gene matches: 9. Germline V gene data show CDR1 as DFQATT and CDR2 as SNEGSKA (reference sequence). The CDR3 has 14 amino acids.

This sequence joins TRBV12-3 or TRBV12-4 and TRBJ1-6; 8 bases are a match to TRBD1. The CDR3 is made up of 12 amino acids. The ends lost 5 bases at V and 11 bases at J; junction bases unmatched: 2. Here the CDR3 DNA reads TGTGCCAGCAGTGCGACAGGGGCACCCCTCCACTTT. Its translation is CASSATGAPLHF.

There are a few counts of this clonotype. The genes are TRBV4-1 and TRBJ2-5, with D perhaps TRBD1 or TRBD2 (5 bases each). The CDR3 extends over 17 amino acids. The V end was cut by 4 bases, the J end by 3 bases, with 21 bases between. The germline V gene has CDR1 MGHRA and CDR2 YSYEKL. The CDR3 sequence is CASSPTYGGAAKETQYF. DNA of the CDR3: TGCGCCAGCAGCCCTACTTATGGGGGAGCGGCAAAAGAGACCCAGTACTTC.